The subject of this entry is one T cell receptor beta chain. Its antigen is as yet unknown. This sample stems from a study of T cell responses to AZD1222 COVID-19 vaccine. Study-level background: Second-dose intervals of approximately 4 or approximately 12 weeks were pooled. Study-wide findings and caveats: Most donors were white British, females outnumbered males, and clonal diversity was possibly underestimated.

The table came from immunoSEQ multiplex PCR; TCRdb's copy has only in-frame clones and leaves some out. The table includes about 120,000 clones, about 90% detected once. The V gene's germline CDR1 is GTSNPN and CDR2 SVGIG (reference sequence). The CDR3 runs 14 residues. The V call is TRBV30, the J call TRBJ1-3; 12 bases agree with TRBD1. The material was peripheral blood, obtained on day 0 of AZD1222 vaccination. This receptor was taken from an adult in good health. CDR3 nucleotide sequence: TGTGCTTGGGGACAGGGGGCGCCTGGAAACACCATATATTTT. Translated, it gives CAWGQGAPGNTIYF. The full variable domain, rest sourced from reference TRBV30 and TRBJ1-3, is SQTIHQWPATLVQPVGSPLSLECTVEGTSNPNLYWYRQAAGRGLQLLFYSVGIGQISSEVPQNLSASRPQDRQFILSSKKLLLSDSGFYLCAWGQGAPGNTIYFGEGSWLTVV.